What follows is one T cell receptor beta chain and its context. The sample originates from a study of T cell changes during pregnancy in multiple sclerosis. The CDR3 length is 13 residues. The trim removed 6 bases at V and 4 bases at J, leaving 4 bases unmatched. Looked up from germline, CDR1 is MDHEN and CDR2 is SYDVKM. Assay used: immunoSEQ multiplex PCR; TCRdb lists only in-frame clones, some missing. The data hold 81,000 or so clones, with over 80% observed a single time. Sequences were derived from PBMCs, sampled in the first trimester of pregnancy. This clonotype originated in a female donor in good health, serving as a control in a pregnancy study. Some clones in this sample may be carry-over from other donors' samples. The rearrangement joins TRBV28 to TRBJ2-3; 7 nucleotides match TRBD1. The CDR3 bases are TGTGCCAGCAGGTTGACAGGGTCAGATACGCAGTATTTT. It yields the protein CASRLTGSDTQYF.